A single sample gave rise to the 31 T cell receptor beta chains below, sequenced in a study of T-cell reconstitution after alpha-beta-depleted transplantation in children (dated by TCRdb to about 2016). Preparation of the library involved PCR. Sequenced on an Illumina HiSeq 2500. Molecular barcoding was employed in the preparation of TCR libraries, with unique molecular identifiers being used to normalize TCRbeta repertoire quantification. In-frame beta chains were kept once TCRdb had trimmed the public reads at Q25 with fastp and called clones with MiXCR. CDR3 protein duplicates are merged, each entry listing the most common genes and DNA. This sample gives around 250,000 distinct CDR3 sequences in total; 9.5% to 10% of them show up just once. 10% of the sample rests with the top ten. The sample was PBMCs from the stem cell graft donor, taken from the stem cell graft. The origin of the receptors is a human donor who donated a stem cell graft to a child with SCID.

The V gene is TRBV10-3, the J gene TRBJ1-2; D gene unclear. CDR3 size: 11 residues. V lost 7 bases to trimming and J lost 10 bases, with 13 bases between them. Looked up from germline, CDR1 is ENHRY and CDR2 is SYGVKD. CDR3 protein: CAIKVGFYYTF. Here the CDR3 DNA reads TGTGCCATCAAGGTTGGTTTCTACTACACCTTC.

The chain has TRBV13 and TRBJ2-5, with TRBD1 identical over 8 bases. This CDR3 comprises 14 residues. J lost 3 bases, V lost 1 base, and 1 base had no gene match. From germline, CDR1 is PRHDT and CDR2 FYEKMQ (reference sequence). CDR3 amino acids: CASSLAQGEETQYF. As DNA, the CDR3 is TGTGCCAGCAGCTTAGCACAGGGGGAAGAGACCCAGTACTTC. The full variable domain, completed using reference TRBV13 and TRBJ2-5, is AAGVIQSPRHLIKEKRETATLKCYPIPRHDTVYWYQQGPGQDPQFLISFYEKMQSDKGSIPDRFSAQQFSDYHSELNMSSLELGDSALYFCASSLAQGEETQYFGPGTRLLVL.

This clonotype was detected only a few times. The V gene is TRBV5-6, the J gene TRBJ2-1; tentative D call: TRBD2 (6 bases). V lost 4 bases and J 8 bases, leaving 22 bases between the germline ends. This CDR3 contains 16 residues. CDR1 SGHDT and CDR2 YYEEEE come from the germline V gene. The CDR3 region is CASSARDWGFGDEQFF. In DNA, the CDR3 is TGTGCCAGCAGCGCCCGGGACTGGGGTTTTGGGGATGAGCAGTTCTTC.

This clonotype was observed a few times. The rearrangement links TRBV3-1 to TRBJ2-2; a weak D match, TRBD1 (5 bases). The V gene lost 2 bases and the J gene lost 3 bases, with 25 bases spanning the gap. Per the germline V gene, CDR1 is LGHDT and CDR2 is YNNKEL (reference sequence). The length of the CDR3 is 20 residues. The CDR3 DNA follows: TGTGCCAGCAGCCAACGCCAAACCCAAGCCCGGGCCAGGGACACCGGGGAGCTGTTTTTT. It encodes CASSQRQTQARARDTGELFF.

This clonotype was detected a few times. The chain carries TRBV12-3 or TRBV12-4 and TRBJ2-2; no definite D call. V was shortened by 6 bases and J by 6 bases, with 20 bases between the two germline ends. CDR3 length equals 16 residues. The CDR3 here is CASSPIRSQAPGELFF. In DNA, the CDR3 is TGTGCCAGCAGCCCCATTCGGTCCCAAGCTCCCGGGGAGCTGTTTTTT.

About this clonotype itself: Compared with germline, one end of the junction differs, possibly owing to a read error. This chain connects TRBV3-1 to TRBJ2-3, with a tentative D call TRBD1 (5 bases). This CDR3 is built from 15 residues. Per germline, CDR1 LGHDT and CDR2 YNNKEL (reference sequence). Here the CDR3 reads CASTQVGPWTHTQYF. The CDR3 nucleotides read TGTGCCAGCACCCAAGTGGGGCCTTGGACACATACGCAGTATTTT.

There are many counts of this clonotype. The chain carries TRBV20-1 and TRBJ2-7; 8 positions agree with TRBD1. The CDR3 runs 12 residues. Per the germline V gene, CDR1 is DFQATT and CDR2 is SNEGSKA (reference sequence). V dropped 3 bases and J dropped 7; count of bases not matched to a gene: 5. The CDR3 DNA is TGCAGTGCTAGCGGACAGGGTAGGGAGCAGTACTTC. Translation gives CSASGQGREQYF.

In this sample, this clonotype turned up many times. The rearrangement joins TRBV10-3 to TRBJ2-3; a weak D match, TRBD2 (6 bases). Germline CDR1 and CDR2: ENHRY and SYGVKD. This CDR3 is built from 14 residues. The V end was cut by 3 bases, the J end by 3 bases, with 10 bases between. The CDR3 DNA reads as TGTGCCATCAGTGAACCGGGAGAGACAGATACGCAGTATTTT. This sequence encodes CAISEPGETDTQYF.

The genes are TRBV10-3 and TRBJ1-3; D is possibly TRBD1 (5 bases). Per the germline V gene, CDR1 is ENHRY and CDR2 is SYGVKD. V lost 6 bases and J 0 bases, leaving 9 bases between the germline ends. The CDR3 spans 14 residues. CDR3 DNA sequence: TGTGCCATCAGATCCGGGGCCTCTGGAAACACCATATATTTT. It encodes CAIRSGASGNTIYF.

The chain couples TRBV11-1 to TRBJ2-5; 8 positions match TRBD2. Germline CDR1 is SGHAT and CDR2 is FQDESV (reference sequence). The V segment lost 2 bases and the J segment 8 bases; nucleotides outside the gene matches: 22. This CDR3 region has 19 residues. Written as DNA, the CDR3 is TGTGCCAGCAGCTTAAGACTTCCAAGCGGGGGTTCCTACCCAGATACCCAGTACTTC. It yields the protein CASSLRLPSGGSYPDTQYF.

This clonotype was picked up many times. This chain joins TRBV12-3 or TRBV12-4 and TRBJ1-6, with D possibly matching TRBD1 (6 bases). Trimming left V 7 bases short and J 8 bases short, with 12 bases between. The length of the CDR3 is 13 residues. CDR3: CASNQGGDSPLHF. CDR3 sequence (DNA): TGTGCCAGCAACCAAGGGGGGGATTCACCCCTCCACTTT.

This clonotype was recorded a few times. The chain carries TRBV7-7 and TRBJ2-1; unclear D gene. CDR3 length: 15 amino acids. The V and J ends lost 3 bases and 7 bases respectively, with 16 bases between them. The germline V gene encodes CDR1 SSHAT and CDR2 FNYEAQ (reference sequence). The CDR3 DNA is TGTGCCAGCAGCTTGGCATCGAGCCCTAAGAATGAGCAGTTCTTC. This codes for CASSLASSPKNEQFF.

The V and J genes are TRBV6-2 or TRBV6-3 and TRBJ2-5; no firm D call. The CDR3 runs to 16 residues. V was trimmed by 6 bases and J by 1 base, leaving 18 bases between them. CDR1 is MNHEY, CDR2 SVGEGT, per germline. CDR3: CASRTYGRSSQETQYF. The CDR3 DNA follows: TGTGCCAGCAGAACTTACGGCCGGTCCTCCCAAGAGACCCAGTACTTC.

This chain connects TRBV5-4 to TRBJ1-5, with D uncertain. The CDR3 contains 19 residues. Per the germline V gene, CDR1 is SGHNT and CDR2 is YYREEE (reference sequence). The ends were cut back, 1 base at V and 6 bases at J, with 26 bases in the middle. CDR3 sequence (DNA): TGTGCCAGCAGCTTGCACCTATCAACCGGCGCGGGGTTTCGTCAGCCCCAGCATTTT. Translated: CASSLHLSTGAGFRQPQHF.

This clonotype was seen only a few times. The chain recombines TRBV10-1 with TRBJ2-3, with TRBD1 matching 8 bases. Germline trimming cut 6 bases from V and 3 bases from J; bases unmatched to any gene: 8. The CDR3 covers 15 residues. The germline V gene encodes CDR1 WNHNN and CDR2 SYGVQD (reference sequence). Written as DNA, the CDR3 is TGCGCCAGCAGCGAAGGACAGGGCACGACAGATACGCAGTATTTT. Encoded protein: CASSEGQGTTDTQYF.

This clonotype was seen only a few times. The rearrangement joins TRBV10-3 to TRBJ2-2, with TRBD1 matching 9 bases. V dropped 10 bases and J dropped 6; count of bases not matched to a gene: 12. Per germline, CDR1 ENHRY and CDR2 SYGVKD. CDR3 length equals 15 residues. In nucleotides, the CDR3 is TGTGCCACTAATCCCACAGGGGGCGGTTCCGGGGAGCTGTTTTTT. Protein: CATNPTGGGSGELFF.

The sample holds a few counts of this clonotype. The chain's CDR3 is CASSLYRGPLNEQFF. Here the CDR3 DNA reads TGTGCCAGCAGCCTCTACAGGGGGCCCCTCAATGAGCAGTTCTTC. The chain links TRBV7-8 to TRBJ2-1; 9 nucleotides agree with TRBD1. Germline CDR1 and CDR2: SGHVS and FQNEAQ. This CDR3 contains 15 residues. Trimming removed 5 bases from V and 6 bases from J; junction bases left unmatched: 8.

This clonotype was found a few times. This chain links TRBV7-6 with TRBJ2-1; no clear D. Germline V gene lookup returns CDR1 SGHVS and CDR2 FNYEAQ. V lost 0 bases to trimming and J lost 4 bases, with 10 bases between them. The CDR3 spans 15 residues. In DNA form, the CDR3 reads TGTGCCAGCAGCTTAGCGGACGGCAGGTACAATGAGCAGTTCTTC. Protein product: CASSLADGRYNEQFF.

This clonotype was seen at least ten times. CDR3 nucleotide sequence: TGTGCCAGCAAAAGGAATGGGGAGCAGTTCTTC. Protein product: CASKRNGEQFF. V is TRBV6-5 and J is TRBJ2-1, with no clear D. Trimming took 7 bases from V and 10 from J, leaving 11 bases between them. This CDR3 comprises 11 residues. CDR1 and CDR2 from the germline V gene are MNHEY and SVGAGI.

This clonotype was counted many times. The chain carries TRBV28 and TRBJ2-3; D gene unclear. V shed 10 bases and J shed 0 bases, with 11 bases lying between them. The CDR3 sequence is 13 residues long. Germline-derived CDR1 and CDR2 are MDHEN and SYDVKM. CDR3 sequence: CANRRSSTDTQYF. DNA of the CDR3: TGTGCCAATAGGAGATCTAGCACAGATACGCAGTATTTT.

The chain is built from TRBV19 and TRBJ1-1; no clear D. The germline gives CDR1 LNHDA, CDR2 SQIVND (reference sequence). The length of the CDR3 is 14 residues. Trimming cost V 4 bases and J 5 bases, with 14 bases left between them. In nucleotides, the CDR3 is TGTGCCAGTAGTAAGCCAGACATAGGAACTGAAGCTTTCTTT. This codes for CASSKPDIGTEAFF.

Only a few counts were recorded for this clonotype. The rearrangement links TRBV5-1 to TRBJ2-3; possible D gene TRBD2, 5 bases. The V and J ends lost 3 bases and 2 bases respectively, with 10 bases between them. This CDR3 has 14 residues. CDR1 and CDR2 (germline): SGHRS, YFSETQ. CDR3 sequence (DNA): TGCGCCAGCAGCTACGGGGATTCCACAGATACGCAGTATTTT. This codes for CASSYGDSTDTQYF.

This clonotype was detected only a few times. J is TRBJ2-7 and V is TRBV5-1, with a possible D match to TRBD2 (5 bases). Trimming took 4 bases from V and 6 from J, leaving 17 bases between them. This CDR3 has 14 amino acids. CDR1 is SGHRS, CDR2 YFSETQ, per germline. CDR3 bases: TGCGCCAGCAGCGTGAACCTGGGAGCTGCCGAGCAGTACTTC. Translation: CASSVNLGAAEQYF.

This clonotype was found a few times. The CDR3, as DNA: TGTGCCAGCTCAATTAAGGGTCCTGAAGCTTTCTTT. It translates to CASSIKGPEAFF. The gene calls are TRBV18 and TRBJ1-1; D gene uncertain. The V end lost 5 bases, the J end lost 6 bases, and 10 bases lay between the germline ends. Germline V CDR1 and CDR2: KGHSH, LQKENI. The CDR3 length is 12 residues. The whole variable domain, remainder taken from reference TRBV18 and TRBJ1-1, is NAGVMQNPRHLVRRRGQEARLRCSPMKGHSHVYWYRQLPEEGLKFMVYLQKENIIDESGMPKERFSAEFPKEGPSILRIQQVVRGDSAAYFCASSIKGPEAFFGQGTRLTVV.

This clonotype showed up just a few times. The CDR3 here is CASSDFAGMTEAFF. The CDR3 DNA is TGCGCCAGCAGTGATTTCGCAGGGATGACTGAAGCTTTCTTT. The gene calls are TRBV10-2 and TRBJ1-1, with D possibly TRBD1 on 5 matching bases. This CDR3 comprises 14 residues. Trimming took 3 bases from V and 5 from J, leaving 13 bases between them. The germline V gene encodes CDR1 WSHSY and CDR2 SAAADI.

CDR3: CASSPSSGAQETQYF. In DNA form, the CDR3 reads TGTGCCAGCAGCCCCAGCTCCGGGGCCCAAGAGACCCAGTACTTC. The V call is TRBV11-2, the J call TRBJ2-5, with D tentatively TRBD1 or TRBD2 (5 bases each). From germline, CDR1 is SGHAT and CDR2 FQNNGV. V shed 5 bases and J shed 1 base, with 14 bases lying between them. This CDR3 is built from 15 residues.

In this sample, this clonotype turned up a few times. This sequence joins TRBV27 and TRBJ2-3; 9 nucleotides match TRBD2. Germline V CDR1 and CDR2: MNHEY, SMNVEV (reference sequence). With V trimmed by 3 bases and J by 1 base, 5 bases remained unmatched. The CDR3 has 16 residues. Here the CDR3 DNA reads TGTGCCAGCAGTTTCTGGTTAGCGGGGGGCACAGATACGCAGTATTTT. Its translation: CASSFWLAGGTDTQYF.

V is TRBV14 and J is TRBJ2-7; TRBD1 matches 9 bases. CDR1 and CDR2 from the germline V gene are SGHDN and FVKESK. The V segment lost 4 bases and the J segment 4 bases; nucleotides outside the gene matches: 8. The CDR3 consists of 15 residues. This CDR3 reads CASSPQGARAYEQYF. DNA of the CDR3: TGTGCCAGCAGCCCACAGGGGGCGAGGGCATACGAGCAGTACTTC. The entire variable domain, with the rest obtained from reference TRBV14 and TRBJ2-7, is as follows: EAGVTQFPSHSVIEKGQTVTLRCDPISGHDNLYWYRRVMGKEIKFLLHFVKESKQDESGMPNNRFLAERTGGTYSTLKVQPAELEDSGVYFCASSPQGARAYEQYFGPGTRLTVT.

This clonotype has a count of ten or more. The chain combines TRBV5-1 with TRBJ2-7, with 8 bases matching TRBD2. Germline values: CDR1 SGHRS, CDR2 YFSETQ. Germline trimming cut 4 bases from V and 5 bases from J; bases unmatched to any gene: 8. The CDR3 has 14 amino acids. The CDR3 coding sequence is TGCGCCAGCAGCAGGACTAGCCCGAAGGACGAGCAGTACTTC. This translates into CASSRTSPKDEQYF.

The chain is built from TRBV20-1 and TRBJ2-3; 13 positions agree with TRBD2. The CDR3 consists of 15 residues. Per germline, CDR1 DFQATT and CDR2 SNEGSKA (reference sequence). The J segment lost 6 bases and the V segment lost 6 bases, leaving 9 bases of the junction unmatched. CDR3 sequence reads: CSASQLAGGRDTQYF. The CDR3 region has the DNA TGCAGTGCGAGCCAACTAGCGGGGGGGCGGGATACGCAGTATTTT.

The V call is TRBV2, the J call TRBJ2-6; D is undetermined. Germline V CDR1 and CDR2: SNHLY, FYNNEI. CDR3 length: 14 residues. Trimming took 7 bases from V and 0 from J, leaving 7 bases between them. CDR3 bases: TGTGCCAGCACGAGCCTCTCTGGGGCCAACGTCCTGACTTTC. It codes for CASTSLSGANVLTF.